This TCR beta chain appears in the sequencing data of a study of blood T cell repertoires in COVID-19. Overall study: Samples came from the United States, Italy and Spain, spanning acute and convalescent COVID-19.

Produced via immunoSEQ multiplex PCR; TCRdb's table is partial and in-frame only. The sample lists roughly 97,000 clones; 85% to 90% were seen once. V lost 5 bases and J 0 bases, leaving 10 bases between the germline ends. Germline V lookup: CDR1 SNHLY, CDR2 FYNNEI. The CDR3 is 14 residues long. The source material was peripheral blood. The chain has TRBV2 and TRBJ2-5; no clear D. The origin of this receptor is a human donor in a cohort sampled during active COVID-19. CDR3: CASSPDGYQETQYF. For the CDR3, the DNA is TGTGCCAGCAGTCCTGACGGGTACCAAGAGACCCAGTACTTC.